This T cell receptor (beta chain) was sequenced during a study of cytomegalovirus exposure and HLA in healthy donors. Study background: Around 85 million unique TCRs from HLA-typed donors were held in an early data release. Findings and caveats of the study: TCR beta chain V- and J-gene trimming was linked, in a later analysis, to a missense variant in DCLRE1C.

This clone appeared a few times. Its target is unknown. PCR used 60 Vbeta primers and 13 Jbeta primers. Libraries were prepared by immunoSEQ multiplex PCR; TCRdb keeps only in-frame clonotypes and omits some of them. The table lists about 230,000 clones, 85% to 90% of them singletons. The CDR3 is made up of 11 amino acids. Trimming pared 11 bases from V and 7 bases from J, leaving 14 bases between. Germline CDR1 MNHNS, CDR2 SASEGT. Sequencing was done on a sample of PBMCs. This sequence joins TRBV6-1 and TRBJ1-2, with D tentatively TRBD1 (5 bases). This clonotype originated in a woman in her late teens or twenties in good health and CMV-seronegative. The CDR3 region is CAAPGGTGYTF. As DNA, the CDR3 is TGTGCCGCGCCCGGGGGAACTGGCTACACCTTC.